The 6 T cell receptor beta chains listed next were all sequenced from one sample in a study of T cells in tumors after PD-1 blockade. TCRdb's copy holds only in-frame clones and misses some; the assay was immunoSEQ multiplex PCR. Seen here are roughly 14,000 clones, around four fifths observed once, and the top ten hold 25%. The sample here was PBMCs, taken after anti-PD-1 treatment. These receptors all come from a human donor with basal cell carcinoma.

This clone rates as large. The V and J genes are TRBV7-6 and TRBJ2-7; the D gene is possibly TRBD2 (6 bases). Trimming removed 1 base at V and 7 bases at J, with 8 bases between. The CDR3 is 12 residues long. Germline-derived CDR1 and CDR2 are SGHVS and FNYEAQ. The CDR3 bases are TGTGCCAGCAGCTTAGTGGCGGGGGAGCAGTACTTC. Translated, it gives CASSLVAGEQYF. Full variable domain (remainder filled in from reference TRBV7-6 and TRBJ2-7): GAGVSQSPRYKVTKRGQDVALRCDPISGHVSLYWYRQALGQGPEFLTYFNYEAQQDKSGLPNDRFSAERPEGSISTLTIQRTEQRDSAMYRCASSLVAGEQYFGPGTRLTVT.

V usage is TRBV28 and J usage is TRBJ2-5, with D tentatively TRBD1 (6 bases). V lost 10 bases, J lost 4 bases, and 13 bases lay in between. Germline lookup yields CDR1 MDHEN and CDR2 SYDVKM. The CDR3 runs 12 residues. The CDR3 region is CATRRGGETQYF. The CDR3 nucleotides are TGTGCCACCCGGAGAGGGGGAGAGACCCAGTACTTC.

CDR3 DNA: TGCAGTGCTAGTCTCCCGGGACAGCAGGGCCAGGAGACCCAGTACTTC. Translation: CSASLPGQQGQETQYF. This sequence joins TRBV20-1 and TRBJ2-5, with 7 bases identical to TRBD1. Trimming at V came to 3 bases and at J to 5 bases, leaving 15 bases not matched to a gene. Germline V gene lookup returns CDR1 DFQATT and CDR2 SNEGSKA (reference sequence). The CDR3 totals 16 residues.

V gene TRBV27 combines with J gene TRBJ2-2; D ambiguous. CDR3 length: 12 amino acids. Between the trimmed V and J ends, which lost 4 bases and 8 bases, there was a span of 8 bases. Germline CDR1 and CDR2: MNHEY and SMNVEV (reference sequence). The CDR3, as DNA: TGTGCCAGCAGTTACCTGCGGGGGGAGCTGTTTTTT. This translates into CASSYLRGELFF.

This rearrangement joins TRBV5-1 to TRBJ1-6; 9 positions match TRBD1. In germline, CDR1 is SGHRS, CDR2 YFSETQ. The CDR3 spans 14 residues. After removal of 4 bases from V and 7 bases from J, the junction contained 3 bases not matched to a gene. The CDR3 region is CASSRGQGNSPLHF. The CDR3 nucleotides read TGCGCCAGCAGCCGAGGACAGGGGAATTCACCCCTCCACTTT.

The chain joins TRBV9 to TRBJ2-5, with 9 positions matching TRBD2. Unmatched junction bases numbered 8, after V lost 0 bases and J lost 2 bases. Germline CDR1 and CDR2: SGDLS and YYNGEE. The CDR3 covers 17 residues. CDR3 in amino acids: CASSVGVAGDGQETQYF. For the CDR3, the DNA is TGTGCCAGCAGCGTAGGGGTAGCGGGAGATGGGCAAGAGACCCAGTACTTC.